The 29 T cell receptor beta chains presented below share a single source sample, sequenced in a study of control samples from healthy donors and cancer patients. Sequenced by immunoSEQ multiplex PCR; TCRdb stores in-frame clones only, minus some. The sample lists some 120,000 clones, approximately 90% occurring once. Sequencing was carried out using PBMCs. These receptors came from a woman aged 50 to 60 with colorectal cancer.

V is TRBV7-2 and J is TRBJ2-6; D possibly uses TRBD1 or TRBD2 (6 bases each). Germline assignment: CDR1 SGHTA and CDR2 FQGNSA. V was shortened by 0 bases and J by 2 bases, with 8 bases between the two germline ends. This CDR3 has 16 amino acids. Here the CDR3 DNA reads TGTGCCAGCAGCTTAGCGGGGGGCGCTGGGGCCAACGTCCTGACTTTC. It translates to CASSLAGGAGANVLTF.

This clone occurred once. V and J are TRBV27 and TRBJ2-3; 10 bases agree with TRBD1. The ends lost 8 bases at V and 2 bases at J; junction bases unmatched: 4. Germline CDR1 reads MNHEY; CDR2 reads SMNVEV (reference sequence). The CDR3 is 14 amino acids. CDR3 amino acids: CASGDRGHTDTQYF. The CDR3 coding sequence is TGTGCCAGCGGCGACAGGGGGCACACAGATACGCAGTATTTT.

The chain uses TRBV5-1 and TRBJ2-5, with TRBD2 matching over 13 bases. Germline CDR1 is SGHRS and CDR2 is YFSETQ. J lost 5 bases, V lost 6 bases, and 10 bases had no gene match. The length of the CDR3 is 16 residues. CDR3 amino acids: CASMGGTSGRVETQYF. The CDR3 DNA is TGCGCCAGCATGGGTGGAACTAGCGGGAGGGTCGAGACCCAGTACTTC.

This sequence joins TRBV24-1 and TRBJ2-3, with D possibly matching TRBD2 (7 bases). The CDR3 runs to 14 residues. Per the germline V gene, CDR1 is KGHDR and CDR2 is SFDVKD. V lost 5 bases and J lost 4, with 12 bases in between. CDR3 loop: CATSGTGGPDTQYF. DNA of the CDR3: TGTGCCACCAGTGGAACGGGGGGCCCAGATACGCAGTATTTT.

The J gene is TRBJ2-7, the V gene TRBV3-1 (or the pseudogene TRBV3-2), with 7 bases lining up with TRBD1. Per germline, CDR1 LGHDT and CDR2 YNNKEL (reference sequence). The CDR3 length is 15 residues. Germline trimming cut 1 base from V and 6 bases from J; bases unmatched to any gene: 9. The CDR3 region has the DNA TGTGCCAGCAGCCAAGCGACAGGGTTTCTGAGCGAGCAGTACTTC. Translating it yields CASSQATGFLSEQYF.

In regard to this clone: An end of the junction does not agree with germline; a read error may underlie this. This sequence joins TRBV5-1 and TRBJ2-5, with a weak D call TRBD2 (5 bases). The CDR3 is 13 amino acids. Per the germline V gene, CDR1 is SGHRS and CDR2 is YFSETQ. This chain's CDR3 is CASSLESGFGRNF. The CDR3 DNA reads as TGCGCCAGCAGCTTGGAATCGGGGTTCGGTCGAAACTTC. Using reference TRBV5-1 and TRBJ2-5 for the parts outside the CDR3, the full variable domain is KAGVTQTPRYLIKTRGQQVTLSCSPISGHRSVSWYQQTPGQGLQFLFEYFSETQRNKGNFPGRFSGRQFSNSRSEMNVSTLELGDSALYLCASSLESGFGRNFGPGTRLLVL.

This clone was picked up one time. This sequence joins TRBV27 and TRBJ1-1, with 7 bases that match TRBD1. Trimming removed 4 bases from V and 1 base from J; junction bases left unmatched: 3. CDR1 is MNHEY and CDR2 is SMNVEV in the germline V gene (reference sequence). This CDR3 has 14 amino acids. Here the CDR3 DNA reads TGTGCCAGCAGTTACAGGGGACAGAACACTGAAGCTTTCTTT. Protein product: CASSYRGQNTEAFF.

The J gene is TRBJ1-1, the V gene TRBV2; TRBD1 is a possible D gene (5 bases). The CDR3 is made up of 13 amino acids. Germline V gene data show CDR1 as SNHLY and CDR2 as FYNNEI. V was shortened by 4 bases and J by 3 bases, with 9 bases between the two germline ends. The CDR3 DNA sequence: TGTGCCAGCAGTGGTAGCAGGGACACTGAAGCTTTCTTT. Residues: CASSGSRDTEAFF.

CDR3 sequence (DNA): TGTGCCAGCAGCCATCAACAGGGGAGTGGCTATGGCTACACCTTC. It yields the protein CASSHQQGSGYGYTF. The chain recombines TRBV3-1 (or the pseudogene TRBV3-2) with TRBJ1-2; 7 bases align to TRBD1. Germline CDR1 and CDR2: LGHDT and YNNKEL (reference sequence). The CDR3 is 15 amino acids. J gave up 4 bases and V 3 bases, and 8 bases lay outside the gene matches.

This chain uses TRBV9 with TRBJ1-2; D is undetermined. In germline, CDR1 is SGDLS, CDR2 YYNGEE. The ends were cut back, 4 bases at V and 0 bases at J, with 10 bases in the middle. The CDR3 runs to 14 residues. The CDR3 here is CASSLATSNYGYTF. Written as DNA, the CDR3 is TGTGCCAGCAGCCTGGCGACTTCTAACTATGGCTACACCTTC.

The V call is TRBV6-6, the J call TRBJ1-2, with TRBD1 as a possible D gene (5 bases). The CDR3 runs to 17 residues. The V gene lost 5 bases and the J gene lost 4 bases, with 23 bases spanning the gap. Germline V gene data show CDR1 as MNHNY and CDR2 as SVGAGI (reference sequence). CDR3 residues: CASSRPRGGSDVYGYTF. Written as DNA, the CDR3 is TGTGCCAGCAGTCGCCCACGGGGGGGAAGTGATGTCTATGGCTACACCTTC.

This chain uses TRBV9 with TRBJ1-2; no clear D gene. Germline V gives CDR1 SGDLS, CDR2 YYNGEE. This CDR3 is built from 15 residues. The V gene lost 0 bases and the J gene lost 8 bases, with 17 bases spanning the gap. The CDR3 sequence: CASSVAPGFLRGYTF. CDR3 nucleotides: TGTGCCAGCAGCGTAGCCCCCGGTTTCCTACGCGGCTACACCTTC. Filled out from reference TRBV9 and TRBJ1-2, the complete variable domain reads DSGVTQTPKHLITATGQRVTLRCSPRSGDLSVYWYQQSLDQGLQFLIQYYNGEERAKGNILERFSAQQFPDLHSELNLSSLELGDSALYFCASSVAPGFLRGYTFGSGTRLTVV.

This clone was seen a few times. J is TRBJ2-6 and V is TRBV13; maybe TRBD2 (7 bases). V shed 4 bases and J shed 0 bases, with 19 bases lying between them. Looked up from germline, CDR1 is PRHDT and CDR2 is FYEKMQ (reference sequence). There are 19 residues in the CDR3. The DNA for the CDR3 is TGTGCCAGCAGCTCGGGGGGCAGGGGCACACCCTCTGGGGCCAACGTCCTGACTTTC. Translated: CASSSGGRGTPSGANVLTF.

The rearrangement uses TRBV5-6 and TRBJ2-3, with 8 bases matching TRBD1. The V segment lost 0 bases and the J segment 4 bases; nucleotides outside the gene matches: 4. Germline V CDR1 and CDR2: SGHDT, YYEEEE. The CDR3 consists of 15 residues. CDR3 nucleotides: TGTGCCAGCAGCTTGGACAGGGGGATTTCAGATACGCAGTATTTT. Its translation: CASSLDRGISDTQYF. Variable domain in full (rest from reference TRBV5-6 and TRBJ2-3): DAGVTQSPTHLIKTRGQQVTLRCSPKSGHDTVSWYQQALGQGPQFIFQYYEEEERQRGNFPDRFSGHQFPNYSSELNVNALLLGDSALYLCASSLDRGISDTQYFGPGTRLTVL.

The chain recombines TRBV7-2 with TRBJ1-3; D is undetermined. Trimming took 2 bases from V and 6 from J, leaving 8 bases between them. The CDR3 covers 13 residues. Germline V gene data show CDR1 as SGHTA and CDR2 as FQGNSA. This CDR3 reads CASSLNYQNTIYF. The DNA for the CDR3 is TGTGCCAGCAGCTTAAATTATCAAAACACCATATATTTT. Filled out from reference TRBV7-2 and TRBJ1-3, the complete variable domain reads GAGVSQSPSNKVTEKGKDVELRCDPISGHTALYWYRQSLGQGLEFLIYFQGNSAPDKSGLPSDRFSAERTGGSVSTLTIQRTQQEDSAVYLCASSLNYQNTIYFGEGSWLTVV.

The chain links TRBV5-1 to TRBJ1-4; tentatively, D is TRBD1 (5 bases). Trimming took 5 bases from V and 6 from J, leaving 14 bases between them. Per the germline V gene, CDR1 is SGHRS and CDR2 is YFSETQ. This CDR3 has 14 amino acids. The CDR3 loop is CASRLRDGHEKLFF. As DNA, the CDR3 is TGCGCCAGCAGACTCCGGGACGGTCATGAAAAACTGTTTTTT.

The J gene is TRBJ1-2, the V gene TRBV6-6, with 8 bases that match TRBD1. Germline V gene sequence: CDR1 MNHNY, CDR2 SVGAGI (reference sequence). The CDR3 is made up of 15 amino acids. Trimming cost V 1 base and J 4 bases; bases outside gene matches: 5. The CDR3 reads CASSYFSGTGYGYTF. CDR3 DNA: TGTGCCAGCAGTTACTTTTCCGGGACAGGCTATGGCTACACCTTC.

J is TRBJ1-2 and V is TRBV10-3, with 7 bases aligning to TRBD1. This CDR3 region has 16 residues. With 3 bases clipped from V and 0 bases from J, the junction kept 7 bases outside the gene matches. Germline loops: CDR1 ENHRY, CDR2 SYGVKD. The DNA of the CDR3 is TGTGCCATCAGTGAAAGCGGGACAGCAACTAACTATGGCTACACCTTC. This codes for CAISESGTATNYGYTF.

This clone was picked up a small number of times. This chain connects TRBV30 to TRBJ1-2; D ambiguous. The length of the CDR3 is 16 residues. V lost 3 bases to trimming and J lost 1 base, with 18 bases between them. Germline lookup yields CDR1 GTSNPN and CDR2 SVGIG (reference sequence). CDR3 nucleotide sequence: TGTGCCTGGAGAGGCCGGAGCTCTTGGTTTAACTATGGCTACACCTTC. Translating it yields CAWRGRSSWFNYGYTF.

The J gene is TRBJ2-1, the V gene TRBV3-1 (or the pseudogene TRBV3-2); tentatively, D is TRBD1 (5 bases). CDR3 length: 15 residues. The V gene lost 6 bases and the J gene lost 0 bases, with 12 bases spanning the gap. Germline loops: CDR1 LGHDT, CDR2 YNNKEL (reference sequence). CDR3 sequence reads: CASRPQGASYNEQFF. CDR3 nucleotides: TGTGCCAGCAGACCTCAAGGGGCCTCCTACAATGAGCAGTTCTTC.

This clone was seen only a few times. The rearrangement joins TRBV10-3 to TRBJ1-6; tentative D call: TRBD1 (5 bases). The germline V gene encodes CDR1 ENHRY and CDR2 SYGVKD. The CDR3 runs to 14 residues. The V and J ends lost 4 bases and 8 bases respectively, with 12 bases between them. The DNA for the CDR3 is TGTGCCATCAGTGCCAAACAGGTAGATTCACCCCTCCACTTT. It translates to CAISAKQVDSPLHF.

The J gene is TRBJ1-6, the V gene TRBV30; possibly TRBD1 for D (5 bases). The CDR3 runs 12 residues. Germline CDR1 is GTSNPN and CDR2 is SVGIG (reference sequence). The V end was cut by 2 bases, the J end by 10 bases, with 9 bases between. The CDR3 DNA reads TGTGCCTGGAGTCAAGACAGCTCACCCCTCCACTTT. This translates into CAWSQDSSPLHF.

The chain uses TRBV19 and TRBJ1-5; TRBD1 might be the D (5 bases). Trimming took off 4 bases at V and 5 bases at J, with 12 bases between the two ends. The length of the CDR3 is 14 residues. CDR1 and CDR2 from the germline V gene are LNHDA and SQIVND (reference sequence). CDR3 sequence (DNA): TGTGCCAGTAGTAAAGAGGACACTGATCAGCCCCAGCATTTT. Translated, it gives CASSKEDTDQPQHF.

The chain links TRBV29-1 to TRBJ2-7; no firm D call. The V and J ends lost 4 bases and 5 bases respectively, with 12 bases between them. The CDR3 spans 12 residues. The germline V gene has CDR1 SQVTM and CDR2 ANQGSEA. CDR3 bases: TGCAGCGTTGGGGAAGGGAACGACGAGCAGTACTTC. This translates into CSVGEGNDEQYF.

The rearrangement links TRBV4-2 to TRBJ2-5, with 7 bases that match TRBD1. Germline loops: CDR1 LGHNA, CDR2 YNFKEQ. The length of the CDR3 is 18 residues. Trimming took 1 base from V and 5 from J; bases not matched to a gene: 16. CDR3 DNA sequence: TGTGCCAGCAGCCAAGTATTGGACCAGGGGGTCGGGGCGGAGACCCAGTACTTC. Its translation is CASSQVLDQGVGAETQYF.

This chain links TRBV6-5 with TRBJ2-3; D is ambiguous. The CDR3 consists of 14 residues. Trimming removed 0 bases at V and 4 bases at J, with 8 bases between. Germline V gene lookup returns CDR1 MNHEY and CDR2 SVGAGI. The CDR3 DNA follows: TGTGCCAGCAGTTACTCCGGCGGCGCAGATACGCAGTATTTT. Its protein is CASSYSGGADTQYF.

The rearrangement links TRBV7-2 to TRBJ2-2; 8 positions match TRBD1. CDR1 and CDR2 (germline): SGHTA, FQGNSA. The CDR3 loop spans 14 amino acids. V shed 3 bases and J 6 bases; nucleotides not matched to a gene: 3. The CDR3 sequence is CASSLDRVPGELFF. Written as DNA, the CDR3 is TGTGCCAGCAGCTTGGACAGGGTCCCCGGGGAGCTGTTTTTT.

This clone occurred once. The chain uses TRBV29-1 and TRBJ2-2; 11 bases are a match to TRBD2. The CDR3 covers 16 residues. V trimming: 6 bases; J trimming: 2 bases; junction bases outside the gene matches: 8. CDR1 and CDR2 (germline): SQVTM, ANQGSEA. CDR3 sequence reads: CSVLTSGEGNTGELFF. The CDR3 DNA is TGCAGCGTCCTGACTAGCGGGGAAGGTAACACCGGGGAGCTGTTTTTT.

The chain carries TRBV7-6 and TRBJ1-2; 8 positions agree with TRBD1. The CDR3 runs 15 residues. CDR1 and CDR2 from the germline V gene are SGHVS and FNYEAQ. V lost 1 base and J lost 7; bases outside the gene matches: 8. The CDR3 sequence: CASSLVGQGAGGYTF. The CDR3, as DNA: TGTGCCAGCAGCTTAGTGGGTCAGGGGGCTGGTGGCTACACCTTC.